The clone carrying this T cell receptor beta chain was picked up one time. This sample was taken from a study of blood T cell repertoires in COVID-19. This table comes from immunoSEQ multiplex PCR, and its TCRdb copy is limited to in-frame clones, with some not included. Seen here are more than 200,000 clones, roughly three quarters observed once, and the top ten hold approximately 4%. Germline values: CDR1 SGDLS, CDR2 YYNGEE. V lost 4 bases to trimming and J lost 7 bases; unmatched junction nucleotides: 7. This CDR3 has 13 amino acids. The rearrangement links TRBV9 to TRBJ2-5; 7 bases are a match to TRBD1. The sample consisted of peripheral blood. This sequence originates from a woman aged 40 to 55 with active or convalescent COVID-19. CDR3 loop: CASSKTGPGTQYF. CDR3 nucleotide sequence: TGTGCCAGCAGCAAGACAGGGCCCGGGACCCAGTACTTC.